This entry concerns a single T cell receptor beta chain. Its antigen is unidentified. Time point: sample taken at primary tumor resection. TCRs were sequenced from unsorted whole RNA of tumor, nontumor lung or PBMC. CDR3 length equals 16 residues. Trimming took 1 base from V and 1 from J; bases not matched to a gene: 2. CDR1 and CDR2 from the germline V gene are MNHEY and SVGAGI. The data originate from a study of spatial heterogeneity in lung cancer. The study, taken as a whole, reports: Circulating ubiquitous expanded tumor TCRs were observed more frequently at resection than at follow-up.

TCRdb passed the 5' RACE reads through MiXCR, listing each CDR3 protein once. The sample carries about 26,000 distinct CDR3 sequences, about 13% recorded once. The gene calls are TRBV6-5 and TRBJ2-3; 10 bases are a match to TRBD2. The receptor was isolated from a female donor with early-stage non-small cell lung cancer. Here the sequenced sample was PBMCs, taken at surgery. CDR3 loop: CASSYFGTSGTDTQYF. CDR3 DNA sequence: TGTGCCAGCAGTTACTTCGGGACTAGCGGCACAGATACGCAGTATTTT.